A single sample gave rise to the 15 T cell receptor beta chains below, sequenced in a study of shared clonotypes between healthy human individuals (dated by TCRdb to the early 2020s). The library was produced with the immunoSEQ multiplex PCR assay. What TCRdb holds here is the immuneACCESS table cut down to in-frame rearrangements. Part of the clones is not present; checked against another copy, under half of the missing clones reflect an unresolved V gene, and the others are unexplained. This sample comprises about 2.4 million clones, 93% of them detected only once. Of the sample, around 0.4% falls within the top ten clones. The sample consisted of naive CD4+ T cells from PBMCs. This specimen's cell subset or site label, interpreted: CD45RA+ positively selected. The receptors stem from a young man in good health. Some clones in this sample may be carry-over from other donors' samples.

V and J are TRBV7-8 and TRBJ2-1; no reliable D call. Trimming took 2 bases from V and 4 from J, leaving 6 bases between them. Germline CDR1 is SGHVS and CDR2 is FQNEAQ. CDR3 length equals 13 residues. CDR3 DNA sequence: TGTGCCAGCAGCTTAAACTCGTACAATGAGCAGTTCTTC. It is translated as CASSLNSYNEQFF.

This chain links TRBV5-6 with TRBJ2-5; weak D call: TRBD2 (5 bases). Germline V gives CDR1 SGHDT, CDR2 YYEEEE. Trimming pared 1 base from V and 5 bases from J, leaving 12 bases between. The CDR3 has 14 amino acids. The CDR3: CASSLTGVEETQYF. The CDR3 nucleotides read TGTGCCAGCAGCTTGACCGGGGTAGAGGAGACCCAGTACTTC.

This chain connects TRBV27 to TRBJ2-7; weak D call: TRBD2 (7 bases). The germline V and J ends were trimmed by 5 bases and 7 bases, with 21 bases remaining between them. The CDR3 has 15 amino acids. The germline gives CDR1 MNHEY, CDR2 SMNVEV (reference sequence). The DNA of the CDR3 is TGTGCCAGCAGTATCCGACTAGCAACCCAGGGGGAGCAGTACTTC. This encodes CASSIRLATQGEQYF.

This chain connects TRBV27 to TRBJ2-7, with 13 bases lining up with TRBD2. Trimming cost V 6 bases and J 4 bases; bases outside gene matches: 6. The germline V gene encodes CDR1 MNHEY and CDR2 SMNVEV (reference sequence). The CDR3 runs 15 residues. The CDR3 is CASSQTSGRQYEQYF. CDR3 nucleotides: TGTGCCAGCAGCCAGACTAGCGGGAGGCAATACGAGCAGTACTTC.

The chain links TRBV7-9 to TRBJ2-5; TRBD2 matches at 9 bases. The end of the DNA aligns better with TRBJ2-7, so the J call may be wrong. The CDR3 covers 16 residues. Germline CDR1 reads SEHNR; CDR2 reads FQNEAQ (reference sequence). In nucleotides, the CDR3 is TGTGCCAGCAGCTTAGCCCCGCGGGAGGGGGTCTACGAGCAGTACTTC. Translated: CASSLAPREGVYEQYF.

This chain links TRBV7-2 with TRBJ1-5, with 9 nucleotides matching TRBD1. Germline assignment: CDR1 SGHTA and CDR2 FQGNSA. The CDR3 extends over 14 amino acids. Germline trimming cut 5 bases from V and 5 bases from J; bases unmatched to any gene: 4. CDR3 sequence: CASSPQGAYQPQHF. The CDR3 DNA reads TGTGCCAGCAGCCCACAGGGGGCCTATCAGCCCCAGCATTTT.

The chain joins TRBV11-2 to TRBJ2-5; D perhaps matches TRBD2 (5 bases). The CDR3 spans 14 residues. Germline V gives CDR1 SGHAT, CDR2 FQNNGV. The V end lost 2 bases, the J end lost 7 bases, and 14 bases lay between the germline ends. CDR3 residues: CASSLQSWGATQYF. Written as DNA, the CDR3 is TGTGCCAGCAGCTTACAGAGCTGGGGAGCGACCCAGTACTTC.

The chain couples TRBV5-1 to TRBJ2-7; D could derive from TRBD1 or TRBD2 (6 bases each). Trimming shortened V by 0 bases and J by 5 bases, and 12 bases separated the two germline ends. CDR1 SGHRS and CDR2 YFSETQ come from the germline V gene. The length of the CDR3 is 14 residues. The CDR3 sequence: CASSLDPGADEQYF. CDR3 DNA: TGCGCCAGCAGCTTGGACCCGGGGGCGGACGAGCAGTACTTC. The full variable domain, completed using reference TRBV5-1 and TRBJ2-7, is KAGVTQTPRYLIKTRGQQVTLSCSPISGHRSVSWYQQTPGQGLQFLFEYFSETQRNKGNFPGRFSGRQFSNSRSEMNVSTLELGDSALYLCASSLDPGADEQYFGPGTRLTVT.

This chain uses TRBV18 with TRBJ2-2; TRBD1 matches 7 bases. J lost 2 bases, V lost 2 bases, and 8 bases had no gene match. CDR3 size: 17 residues. Germline-derived CDR1 and CDR2 are KGHSH and LQKENI. The CDR3 nucleotides read TGTGCCAGCTCACCATGGTACAGGGGCCGAAACACCGGGGAGCTGTTTTTT. Its translation is CASSPWYRGRNTGELFF.

The chain uses TRBV5-6 and TRBJ2-1, with a tentative D call TRBD1 (6 bases). Germline CDR1 reads SGHDT; CDR2 reads YYEEEE. V dropped 0 bases and J dropped 6 bases, with 10 bases sitting between them. This CDR3 region has 14 residues. The CDR3 region is CASSLVPGANEQFF. CDR3 coding DNA: TGTGCCAGCAGCTTGGTCCCAGGGGCCAATGAGCAGTTCTTC.

A word on this clone: The identical CDR3 is also encoded by other nucleotide sequences in the sample. The J gene is TRBJ2-1, the V gene TRBV5-1, with TRBD2 matching over 12 bases. The trim removed 2 bases at V and 1 base at J, leaving 4 bases unmatched. Germline CDR1 and CDR2: SGHRS and YFSETQ. The CDR3 sequence is 17 residues long. The CDR3 region is CASSFLAGGPSYNEQFF. The CDR3 DNA reads as TGCGCCAGCAGCTTTCTAGCGGGAGGGCCTTCCTACAATGAGCAGTTCTTC.

The chain couples TRBV5-1 to TRBJ1-1, with TRBD1 as a possible D gene (6 bases). The V end was cut by 0 bases, the J end by 6 bases, with 12 bases between. The CDR3 is 14 amino acids. Germline V lookup: CDR1 SGHRS, CDR2 YFSETQ. The CDR3 loop is CASSLEDSRSEAFF. CDR3 DNA: TGCGCCAGCAGCTTGGAGGACAGCCGGTCTGAAGCTTTCTTT.

Regarding this clone: Other DNA sequences in the same sample also yield this CDR3. This chain connects TRBV7-9 to TRBJ2-7; maybe TRBD2 (6 bases). Per germline, CDR1 SEHNR and CDR2 FQNEAQ (reference sequence). CDR3 size: 13 residues. Trimming took 4 bases from V and 4 from J, leaving 11 bases between them. The CDR3 is CASSSPGGYEQYF. The CDR3 DNA reads as TGTGCCAGCAGCTCCCCAGGAGGGTACGAGCAGTACTTC. The full variable domain, completed using reference TRBV7-9 and TRBJ2-7, is DTGVSQNPRHKITKRGQNVTFRCDPISEHNRLYWYRQTLGQGPEFLTYFQNEAQLEKSRLLSDRFSAERPKGSFSTLEIQRTEQGDSAMYLCASSSPGGYEQYFGPGTRLTVT.

This chain joins TRBV25-1 and TRBJ1-1; 8 bases are a match to TRBD1. The CDR3 extends over 15 amino acids. CDR1 is MGHDK and CDR2 is SYGVNS in the germline V gene. The V and J ends lost 4 bases and 1 base, in that order; junction bases with no gene match: 5. CDR3 in DNA: TGTGCCAGCAGTGGGGCAGGGGGCGCGAACACTGAAGCTTTCTTT. Translated, it gives CASSGAGGANTEAFF.

J is TRBJ2-5 and V is TRBV5-1; D is unresolved. This CDR3 has 14 amino acids. Trimming took 0 bases from V and 1 from J, leaving 7 bases between them. In germline, CDR1 is SGHRS, CDR2 YFSETQ. CDR3 bases: TGCGCCAGCAGCTTGGAACAGCCCCAAGAGACCCAGTACTTC. Its protein is CASSLEQPQETQYF.